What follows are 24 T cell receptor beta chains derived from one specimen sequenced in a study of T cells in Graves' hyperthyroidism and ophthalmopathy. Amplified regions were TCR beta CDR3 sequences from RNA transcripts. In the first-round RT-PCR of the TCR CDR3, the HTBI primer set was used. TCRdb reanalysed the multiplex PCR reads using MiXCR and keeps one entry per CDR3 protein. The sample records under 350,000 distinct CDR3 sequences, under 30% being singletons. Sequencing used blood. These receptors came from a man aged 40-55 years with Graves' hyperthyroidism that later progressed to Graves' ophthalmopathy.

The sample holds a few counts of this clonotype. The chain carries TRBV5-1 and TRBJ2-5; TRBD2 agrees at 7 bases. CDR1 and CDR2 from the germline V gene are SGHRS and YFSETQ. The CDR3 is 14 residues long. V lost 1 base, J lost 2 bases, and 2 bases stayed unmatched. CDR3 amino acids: CASSLLAEQETQYF. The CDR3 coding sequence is TGCGCCAGCAGCTTGCTAGCGGAGCAAGAGACCCAGTACTTC.

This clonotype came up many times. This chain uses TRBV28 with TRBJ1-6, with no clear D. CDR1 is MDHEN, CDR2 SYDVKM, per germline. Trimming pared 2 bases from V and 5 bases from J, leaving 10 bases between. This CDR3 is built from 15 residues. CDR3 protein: CASSLRQTNNSPLHF. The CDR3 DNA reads TGTGCCAGCAGTTTACGGCAGACCAATAATTCACCCCTCCACTTT.

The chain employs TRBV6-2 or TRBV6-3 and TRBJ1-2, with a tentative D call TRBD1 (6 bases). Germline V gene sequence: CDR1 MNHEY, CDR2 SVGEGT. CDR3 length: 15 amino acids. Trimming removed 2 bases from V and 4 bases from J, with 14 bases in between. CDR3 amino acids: CASSYLDSLGYGYTF. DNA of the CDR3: TGTGCCAGCAGTTACCTGGACAGTCTCGGCTATGGCTACACCTTC.

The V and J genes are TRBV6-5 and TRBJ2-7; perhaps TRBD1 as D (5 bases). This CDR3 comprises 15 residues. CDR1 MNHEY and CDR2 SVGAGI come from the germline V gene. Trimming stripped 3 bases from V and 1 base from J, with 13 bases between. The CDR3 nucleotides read TGTGCCAGCAGTTATCAAGGGGAAGGTTCCTACGAGCAGTACTTC. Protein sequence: CASSYQGEGSYEQYF.

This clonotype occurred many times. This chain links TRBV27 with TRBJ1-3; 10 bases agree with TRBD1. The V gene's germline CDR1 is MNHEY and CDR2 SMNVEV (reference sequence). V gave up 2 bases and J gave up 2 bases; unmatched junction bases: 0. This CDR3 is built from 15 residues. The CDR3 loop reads CASSLGTGAGNTIYF. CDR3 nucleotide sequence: TGTGCCAGCAGTTTAGGGACAGGGGCTGGAAACACCATATATTTT.

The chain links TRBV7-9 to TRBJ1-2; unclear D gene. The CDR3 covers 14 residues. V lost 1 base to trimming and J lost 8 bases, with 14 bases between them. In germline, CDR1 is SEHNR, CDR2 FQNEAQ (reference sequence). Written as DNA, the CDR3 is TGTGCCAGCAGCTTAGGAGAGCCTTATAACGGCTACACCTTC. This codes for CASSLGEPYNGYTF. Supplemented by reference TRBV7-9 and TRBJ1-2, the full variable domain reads DTGVSQNPRHKITKRGQNVTFRCDPISEHNRLYWYRQTLGQGPEFLTYFQNEAQLEKSRLLSDRFSAERPKGSFSTLEIQRTEQGDSAMYLCASSLGEPYNGYTFGSGTRLTVV.

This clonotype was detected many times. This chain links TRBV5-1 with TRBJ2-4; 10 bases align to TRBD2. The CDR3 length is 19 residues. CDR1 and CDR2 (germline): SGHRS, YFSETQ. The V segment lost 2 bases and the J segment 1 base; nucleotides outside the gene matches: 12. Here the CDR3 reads CASSFGLGLAGEAKNIQYF. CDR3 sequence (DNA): TGCGCCAGCAGCTTTGGGCTGGGGCTAGCGGGAGAGGCCAAAAACATTCAGTACTTC.

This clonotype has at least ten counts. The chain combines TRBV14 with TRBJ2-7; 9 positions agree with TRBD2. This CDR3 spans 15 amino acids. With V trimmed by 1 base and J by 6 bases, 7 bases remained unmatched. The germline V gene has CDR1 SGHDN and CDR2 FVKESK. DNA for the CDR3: TGTGCCAGCAGCCAAGGAGCGGGAGGCCAGGGCGAGCAGTACTTC. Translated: CASSQGAGGQGEQYF.

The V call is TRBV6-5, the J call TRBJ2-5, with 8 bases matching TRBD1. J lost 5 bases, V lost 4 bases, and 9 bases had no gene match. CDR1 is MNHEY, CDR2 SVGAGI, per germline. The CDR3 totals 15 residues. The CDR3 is CASSFGQGKWETQYF. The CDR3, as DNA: TGTGCCAGCAGTTTTGGACAGGGAAAATGGGAGACCCAGTACTTC.

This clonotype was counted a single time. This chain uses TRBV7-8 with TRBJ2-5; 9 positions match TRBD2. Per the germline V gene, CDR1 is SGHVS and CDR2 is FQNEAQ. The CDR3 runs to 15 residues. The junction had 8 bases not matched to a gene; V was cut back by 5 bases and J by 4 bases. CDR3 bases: TGTGCCAGCAGCACCCTCGGCGGGGGGGGAGAGACCCAGTACTTC. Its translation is CASSTLGGGGETQYF.

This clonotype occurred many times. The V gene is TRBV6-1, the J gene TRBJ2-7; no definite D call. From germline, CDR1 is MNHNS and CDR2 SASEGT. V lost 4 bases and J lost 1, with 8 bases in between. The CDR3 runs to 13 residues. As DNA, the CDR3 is TGTGCCAGCAGTGCCGGACCGTCCTACGAGCAGTACTTC. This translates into CASSAGPSYEQYF.

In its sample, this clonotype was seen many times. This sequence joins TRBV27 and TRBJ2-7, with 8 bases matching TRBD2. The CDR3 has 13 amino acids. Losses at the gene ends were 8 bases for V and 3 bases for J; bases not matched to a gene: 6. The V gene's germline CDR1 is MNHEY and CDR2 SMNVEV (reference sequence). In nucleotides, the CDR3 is TGTGCCAGCCGACCGGCGGGGGGCTACGAGCAGTACTTC. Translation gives CASRPAGGYEQYF.

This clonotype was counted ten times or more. CDR3 DNA sequence: TGTGCCACCAGTGATTCCCGAGGGGAGAGGTTTTCGGAGACCCAGTACTTC. Its protein is CATSDSRGERFSETQYF. The V call is TRBV24-1, the J call TRBJ2-5, with D tentatively TRBD1 or TRBD2 (5 bases each). Trimming removed 2 bases at V and 5 bases at J, with 20 bases between. This CDR3 region has 17 residues. Germline CDR1 reads KGHDR; CDR2 reads SFDVKD.

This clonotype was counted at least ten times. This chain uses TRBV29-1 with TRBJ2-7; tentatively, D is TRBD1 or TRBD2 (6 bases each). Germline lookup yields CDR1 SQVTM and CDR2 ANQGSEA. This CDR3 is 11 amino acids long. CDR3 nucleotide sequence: TGCAGTGGAGGGACACCCTACGAGCAGTACTTC. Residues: CSGGTPYEQYF.

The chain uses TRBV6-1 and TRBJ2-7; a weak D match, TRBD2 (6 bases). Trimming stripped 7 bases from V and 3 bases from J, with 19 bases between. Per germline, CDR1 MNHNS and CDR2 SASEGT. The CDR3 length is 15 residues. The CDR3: CASTLTGLLSYEQYF. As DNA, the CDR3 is TGTGCCAGCACCCTGACCGGACTACTCAGCTACGAGCAGTACTTC.

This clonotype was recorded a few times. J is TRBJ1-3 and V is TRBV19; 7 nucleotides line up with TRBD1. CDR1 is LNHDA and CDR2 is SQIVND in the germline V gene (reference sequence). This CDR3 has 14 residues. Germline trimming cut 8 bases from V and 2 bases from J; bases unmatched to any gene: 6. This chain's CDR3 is CASGVTGTGNTIYF. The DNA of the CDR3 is TGTGCCAGTGGTGTGACAGGGACTGGAAACACCATATATTTT.

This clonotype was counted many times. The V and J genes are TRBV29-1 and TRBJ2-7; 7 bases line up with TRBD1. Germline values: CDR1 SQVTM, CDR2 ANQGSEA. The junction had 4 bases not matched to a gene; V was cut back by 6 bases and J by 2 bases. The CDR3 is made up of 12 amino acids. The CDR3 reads CSVWDRAYEQYF. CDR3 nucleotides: TGCAGCGTATGGGACAGAGCCTACGAGCAGTACTTC.

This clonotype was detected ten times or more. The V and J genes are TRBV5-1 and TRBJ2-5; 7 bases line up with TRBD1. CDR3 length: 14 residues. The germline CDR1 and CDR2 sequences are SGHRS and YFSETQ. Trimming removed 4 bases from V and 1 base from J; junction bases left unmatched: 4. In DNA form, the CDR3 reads TGCGCCAGCAGCCAGTGGACAGGCCAAGAGACCCAGTACTTC. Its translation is CASSQWTGQETQYF.

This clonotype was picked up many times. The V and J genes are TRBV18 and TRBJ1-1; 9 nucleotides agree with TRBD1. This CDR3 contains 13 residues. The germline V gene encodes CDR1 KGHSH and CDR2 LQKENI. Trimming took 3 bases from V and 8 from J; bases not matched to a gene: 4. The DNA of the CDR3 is TGTGCCAGCTCACCGGACAGGGGTTTAGAAGCTTTCTTT. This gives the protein CASSPDRGLEAFF.

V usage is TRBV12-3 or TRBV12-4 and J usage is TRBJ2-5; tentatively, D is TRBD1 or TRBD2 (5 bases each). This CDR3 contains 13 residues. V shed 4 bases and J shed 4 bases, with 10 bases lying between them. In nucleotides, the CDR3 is TGTGCCAGCAGTTGGGGGAGAAGAGAGACCCAGTACTTC. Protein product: CASSWGRRETQYF.

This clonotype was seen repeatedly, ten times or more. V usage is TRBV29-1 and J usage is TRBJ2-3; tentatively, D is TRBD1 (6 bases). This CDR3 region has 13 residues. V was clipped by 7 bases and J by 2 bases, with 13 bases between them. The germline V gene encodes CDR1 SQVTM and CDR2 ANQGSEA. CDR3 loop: CSAVRTVTDTQYF. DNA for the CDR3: TGCAGCGCAGTTCGGACAGTCACAGATACGCAGTATTTT.

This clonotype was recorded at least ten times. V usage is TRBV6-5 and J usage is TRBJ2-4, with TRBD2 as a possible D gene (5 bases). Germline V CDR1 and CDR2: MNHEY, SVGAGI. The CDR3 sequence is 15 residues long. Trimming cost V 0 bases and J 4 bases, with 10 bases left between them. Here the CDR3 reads CASSYSDSPKNIQYF. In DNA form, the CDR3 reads TGTGCCAGCAGTTACTCGGACTCGCCTAAAAACATTCAGTACTTC.

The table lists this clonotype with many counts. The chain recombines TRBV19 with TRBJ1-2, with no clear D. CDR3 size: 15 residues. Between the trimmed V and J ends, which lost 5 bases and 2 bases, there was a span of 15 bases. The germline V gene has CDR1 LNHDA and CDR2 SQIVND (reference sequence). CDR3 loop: CASSLVTAPNYGYTF. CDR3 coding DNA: TGTGCCAGTAGTCTAGTGACGGCTCCAAACTATGGCTACACCTTC.

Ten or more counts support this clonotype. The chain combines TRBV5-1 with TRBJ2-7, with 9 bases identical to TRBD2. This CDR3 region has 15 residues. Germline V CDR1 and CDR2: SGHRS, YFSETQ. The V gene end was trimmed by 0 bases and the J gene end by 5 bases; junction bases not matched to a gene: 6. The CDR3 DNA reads TGCGCCAGCAGCTTGGAGGGACTAGCATCCCACGAGCAGTACTTC. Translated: CASSLEGLASHEQYF.